Listed here is a single T cell receptor (beta chain). The target antigen is unknown. This sample stems from a study of shared clonotypes between healthy human individuals. Study as a whole: A donor's plate count was three for CD4 naive and three for CD4 memory; CD8 naive had two and CD8 memory one. Points from the study as a whole: Non-shared clonotypes showed lower generation probabilities than clonotypes common to all four donors. The study found about 5% of naive CD4 clonotypes shared across a few donors. Larger estimated richness was generally recorded for naive subsets relative to memory subsets.

Repertoires were generated with immunoSEQ multiplex PCR, while TCRdb's copy carries only in-frame clones and drops some. The table includes a few million clones, around 95% detected once. CD45RO-negative, CCR7-positively selected cells formed the naive CD8 fraction, excluding terminally differentiated effector memory CD45RA+ cells. Sequencing was performed on naive CD8+ T cells from PBMCs. The sequence was obtained from a man younger than 30 in good health. Some clones in this sample may be carry-over from other donors' samples.

CDR3 sequence: CASSLGDGYYEQYF. The CDR3 DNA reads TGTGCCAGCTCACTCGGGGACGGCTACTACGAGCAGTACTTC. The rearrangement uses TRBV18 and TRBJ2-7; D may correspond to TRBD1 or TRBD2 (5 bases each). The CDR3 runs to 14 residues. Germline CDR1 and CDR2: KGHSH and LQKENI. V dropped 4 bases and J dropped 3 bases, with 13 bases sitting between them.